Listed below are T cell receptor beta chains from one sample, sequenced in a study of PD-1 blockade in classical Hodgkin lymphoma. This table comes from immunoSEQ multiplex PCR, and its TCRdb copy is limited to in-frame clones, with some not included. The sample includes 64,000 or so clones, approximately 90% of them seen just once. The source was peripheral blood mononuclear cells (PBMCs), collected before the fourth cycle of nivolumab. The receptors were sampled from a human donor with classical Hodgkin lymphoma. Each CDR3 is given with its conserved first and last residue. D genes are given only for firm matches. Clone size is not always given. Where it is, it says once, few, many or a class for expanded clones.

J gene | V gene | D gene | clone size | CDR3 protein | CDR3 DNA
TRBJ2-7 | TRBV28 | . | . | CASSLGIRGVFYEQYF | TGTGCCAGCAGTTTAGGGATCAGGGGTGTTTTCTACGAGCAGTACTTC
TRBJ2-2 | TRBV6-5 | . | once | CASSELWGTGELFF | TGTGCCAGCAGTGAACTTTGGGGAACCGGGGAGCTGTTTTTT
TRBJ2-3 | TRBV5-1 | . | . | CASSFWTSTDTQYF | TGCGCCAGCAGCTTTTGGACCAGCACAGATACGCAGTATTTT
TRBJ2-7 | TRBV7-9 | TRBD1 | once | CASSSTGDEQYF | TGTGCCAGCAGCTCGACAGGGGACGAGCAGTACTTC
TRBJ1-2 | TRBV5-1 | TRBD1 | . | CASSLSRTGGMNGYTF | TGCGCCAGCAGCTTGTCCCGGACAGGGGGTATGAATGGCTACACCTTC
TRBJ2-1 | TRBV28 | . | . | CASSALGSGKLNEQFF | TGTGCCAGCAGTGCCCTCGGCAGCGGAAAACTCAATGAGCAGTTCTTC
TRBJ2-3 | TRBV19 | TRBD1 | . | CATSTGNTDTQYF | TGTGCCACGTCGACAGGGAACACAGATACGCAGTATTTT
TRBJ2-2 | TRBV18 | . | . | CASSPPTTNTGELFF | TGTGCCAGCTCACCCCCGACAACTAACACCGGGGAGCTGTTTTTT
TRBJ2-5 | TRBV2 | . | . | CASRGQIKTQYF | TGTGCCAGCAGGGGACAAATAAAGACCCAGTACTTC
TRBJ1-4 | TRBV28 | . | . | CASSFADINEKLFF | TGTGCCAGCAGTTTCGCGGATATTAATGAAAAACTGTTTTTT
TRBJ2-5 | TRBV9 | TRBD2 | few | CASSARLAGGKETQYF | TGTGCCAGCAGCGCGAGACTAGCGGGGGGGAAAGAGACCCAGTACTTC
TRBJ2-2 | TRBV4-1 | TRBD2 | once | CASSQETPPGTRGELFF | TGCGCCAGCAGCCAAGAAACGCCCCCCGGGACTAGGGGGGAGCTGTTTTTT
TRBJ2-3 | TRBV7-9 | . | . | CASSLVSSTDTQYF | TGTGCCAGCAGCTTGGTCAGTAGCACAGATACGCAGTATTTT
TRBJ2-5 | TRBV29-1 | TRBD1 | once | CSANDRGFTQYF | TGCAGCGCAAACGACAGGGGGTTTACCCAGTACTTC
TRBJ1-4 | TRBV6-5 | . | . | CASSPQGSQREKLFF | TGTGCCAGCAGTCCCCAGGGGTCCCAGCGCGAAAAACTGTTTTTT
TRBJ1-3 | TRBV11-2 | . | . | CASSLDPGWLSGNTIYF | TGTGCCAGCAGCTTAGATCCTGGGTGGCTCTCTGGAAACACCATATATTTT
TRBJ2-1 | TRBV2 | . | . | CASTTWDGEEQFF | TGTGCCAGCACTACCTGGGATGGCGAGGAGCAGTTCTTC
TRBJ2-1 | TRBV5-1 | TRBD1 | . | CASSKSRDREGIYNEQFF | TGCGCCAGCAGCAAGTCCCGGGACAGGGAGGGGATATACAATGAGCAGTTCTTC
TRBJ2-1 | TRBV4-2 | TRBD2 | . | CASSQDFTSVSYNEQFF | TGTGCCAGCAGCCAAGACTTTACTAGCGTCTCCTACAATGAGCAGTTCTTC
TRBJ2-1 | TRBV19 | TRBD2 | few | CASSIDLAGGHYNEQFF | TGTGCCAGTAGTATAGATCTGGCGGGGGGCCACTACAATGAGCAGTTCTTC
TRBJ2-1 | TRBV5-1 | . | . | CASSLELTSSYNEQFF | TGCGCCAGCAGCTTGGAGTTGACTAGCTCCTACAATGAGCAGTTCTTC
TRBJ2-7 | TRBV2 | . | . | CASSEGVGSYEQYF | TGTGCCAGCAGTGAGGGGGTAGGGTCCTACGAGCAGTACTTC
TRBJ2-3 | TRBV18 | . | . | CASSPQDVVTDTQYF | TGTGCCAGCTCACCCCAAGATGTGGTCACAGATACGCAGTATTTT
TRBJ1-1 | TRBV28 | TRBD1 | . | CASSSTGENTEAFF | TGTGCCAGCAGTTCAACAGGGGAGAACACTGAAGCTTTCTTT
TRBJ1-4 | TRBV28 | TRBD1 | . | CASSSPTRDRGLGNEKLFF | TGTGCCAGCAGTTCCCCAACCCGAGACAGGGGCCTTGGGAATGAAAAACTGTTTTTT
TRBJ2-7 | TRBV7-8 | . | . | CASSLNQGTTYEQYF | TGTGCCAGCAGCTTAAATCAGGGGACCACCTACGAGCAGTACTTC
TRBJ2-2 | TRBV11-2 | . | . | CASRGSGQNTGELFF | TGTGCCAGCAGGGGGAGTGGACAGAACACCGGGGAGCTGTTTTTT
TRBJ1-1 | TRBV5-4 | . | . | CASSLERRTEAFF | TGTGCCAGCAGCTTGGAACGCCGGACTGAAGCTTTCTTT
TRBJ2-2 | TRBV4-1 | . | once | CASSPTPGINTGELFF | TGCGCCAGCAGCCCGACCCCAGGTATTAACACCGGGGAGCTGTTTTTT
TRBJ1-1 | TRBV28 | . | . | CAIRDTTNTEAFF | TGTGCCATCCGGGACACTACCAACACTGAAGCTTTCTTT
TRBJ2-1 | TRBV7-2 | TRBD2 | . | CASTSGRDNEQFF | TGTGCCAGCACTAGCGGGAGAGACAATGAGCAGTTCTTC
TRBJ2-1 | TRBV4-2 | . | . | CASSQGRGVNNEQFF | TGTGCCAGCAGCCAAGGCCGCGGGGTAAACAATGAGCAGTTCTTC
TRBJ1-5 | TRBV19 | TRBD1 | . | CASSMGQGSISNQPQHF | TGTGCCAGTAGTATGGGACAGGGAAGTATCAGCAATCAGCCCCAGCATTTT
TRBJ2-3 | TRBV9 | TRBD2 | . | CASSAGTSGTDTQYF | TGTGCCAGCAGCGCCGGGACTAGCGGCACAGATACGCAGTATTTT
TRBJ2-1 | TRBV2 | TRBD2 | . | CASKSAGGSYNEQFF | TGTGCCAGCAAATCAGCGGGGGGCTCCTACAATGAGCAGTTCTTC
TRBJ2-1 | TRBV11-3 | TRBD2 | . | CASSLGGGALEQFF | TGTGCCAGCAGCTTGGGCGGGGGGGCCCTCGAGCAGTTCTTC
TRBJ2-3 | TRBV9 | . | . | CASTRLDTDTQYF | TGTGCCAGCACCCGACTAGACACAGATACGCAGTATTTT
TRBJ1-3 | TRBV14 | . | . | CASSRNGVGNTIYF | TGTGCCAGCAGCCGGAACGGGGTTGGAAACACCATATATTTT